The present T cell receptor beta chain was sequenced within a study of T cells in Graves' hyperthyroidism and ophthalmopathy. This CDR3 region has 12 residues. Germline V gene sequence: CDR1 GTSNPN, CDR2 SVGIG (reference sequence). Trimming took 5 bases from V and 2 from J, leaving 8 bases between them. As regards this clonotype: This clone may be a read error of a much larger clone one base away.

The investigators amplified TCR beta CDR3 regions from RNA transcripts. A first-round RT-PCR of the TCR CDR3 used the HTBI primer set. Each CDR3 protein is one row after TCRdb ran MiXCR on the multiplex PCR reads. The data show around 300,000 distinct CDR3 sequences, roughly 15% seen once. The source material was blood. The sequence was obtained from a woman aged 40 to 50 with Graves' ophthalmopathy. The chain joins TRBV30 to TRBJ2-3, with D possibly TRBD2 on 6 matching bases. CDR3 DNA: TGTGCCTGGGGAGGGATCACAGATACGCAGTATTTT. Protein sequence: CAWGGITDTQYF.